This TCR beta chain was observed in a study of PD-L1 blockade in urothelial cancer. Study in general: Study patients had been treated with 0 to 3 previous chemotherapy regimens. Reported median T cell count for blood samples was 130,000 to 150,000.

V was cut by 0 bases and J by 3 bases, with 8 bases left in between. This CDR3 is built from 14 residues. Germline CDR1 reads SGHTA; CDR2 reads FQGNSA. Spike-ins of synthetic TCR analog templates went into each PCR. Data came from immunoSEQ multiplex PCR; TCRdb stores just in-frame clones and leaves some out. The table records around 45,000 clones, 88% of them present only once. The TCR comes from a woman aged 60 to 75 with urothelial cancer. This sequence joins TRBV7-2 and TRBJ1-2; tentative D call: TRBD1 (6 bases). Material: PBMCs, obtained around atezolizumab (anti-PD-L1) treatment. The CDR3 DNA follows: TGTGCCAGCAGCTTAGCTGGGGGCGACTATGGCTACACCTTC. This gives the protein CASSLAGGDYGYTF.